This T cell receptor (beta chain) was identified in a study of blood T cell repertoires in COVID-19. Overall study: In each case, the material was cDNA or gDNA derived from T cells, B-cell-depleted T cells, or PBMCs.

The CDR3 extends over 16 amino acids. The germline V gene encodes CDR1 SGDLS and CDR2 YYNGEE. Trimming removed 5 bases from V and 0 bases from J; junction bases left unmatched: 7. As processed by the authors: From reference gene primer amplification, estimates of nucleated cell counts were derived. Only in-frame clones appear in the TCRdb table, and some are missing; sequencing was by immunoSEQ multiplex PCR. The V and J calls and the clone size are those of that table, but D and trimming were determined from the DNA. The sample records just under 65,000 clones, around 80% being singletons. The chain has TRBV9 and TRBJ1-4; the match to TRBD1 covers 7 bases. The receptor was derived from a human donor in a cohort sampled during active COVID-19. Specimen: peripheral blood. The DNA of the CDR3 is TGTGCCAGCAGTTCCTCGGACAGGCCAACTAATGAAAAACTGTTTTTT. This codes for CASSSSDRPTNEKLFF.